This is a list of T cell receptor beta chains from one sample in a study of CD8+ T cells in alopecia areata. Sequencing used immunoSEQ multiplex PCR; TCRdb keeps in-frame clones, though not all of them. The sample has roughly 4,200 clones; 68% are singletons. Sample: skin. The source is a human donor in good health. Both conserved end residues are part of each CDR3. D genes are given only for firm matches. Clone size is shown for a subset of rows, as once, few, many or a class of expanded clone.

J gene: TRBJ2-7; clone size: -; D gene: TRBD1; V gene: TRBV29-1; CDR3 DNA: TGTAGCGTTCCCGGGACAGAGTCAACTACGGAGCAGTACTTC; CDR3 protein: CSVPGTESTTEQYF
J gene: TRBJ2-7; clone size: -; D gene: -; V gene: TRBV10-2; CDR3 DNA: TGCGCCAGCAGTCTCGGGGGGCCCTACGAGCAGTACTTC; CDR3 protein: CASSLGGPYEQYF
J gene: TRBJ2-7; clone size: few; D gene: TRBD2; V gene: TRBV7-6; CDR3 DNA: TGTGCCAGCTCTGGGGAGGGCGAGCAGTACTTC; CDR3 protein: CASSGEGEQYF
J gene: TRBJ2-6; clone size: -; D gene: -; V gene: TRBV19; CDR3 DNA: TGTGCCAGTAGTATAGAAAGCTCTGGGGCCAACGTCCTGACTTTC; CDR3 protein: CASSIESSGANVLTF
J gene: TRBJ1-2; clone size: -; D gene: -; V gene: TRBV21-1; CDR3 DNA: TGTGCCAGCAGCTCGTACAGAGGCTGGGGCTATGGCTACACCTTC; CDR3 protein: CASSSYRGWGYGYTF
J gene: TRBJ2-3; clone size: -; D gene: -; V gene: TRBV21-1; CDR3 DNA: TGTGCCAGCGGCTCGGACAGCCAGATTGAAGATACGCAGTATTTT; CDR3 protein: CASGSDSQIEDTQYF
J gene: TRBJ1-5; clone size: -; D gene: -; V gene: TRBV6-6; CDR3 DNA: TGTGCCATCAAACCAGGGGGCAATCAGCCCCAGCATTTT; CDR3 protein: CAIKPGGNQPQHF
J gene: TRBJ2-1; clone size: -; D gene: TRBD2; V gene: TRBV19; CDR3 DNA: TGTGCCAGCCGTTCCGCCGGGACTATGGTTGAGCAGTTCTTC; CDR3 protein: CASRSAGTMVEQFF
J gene: TRBJ2-7; clone size: -; D gene: -; V gene: TRBV28; CDR3 DNA: TGTGCCAGCGGAAACGGACAATGGGGAGACGAGCAGTACTTC; CDR3 protein: CASGNGQWGDEQYF
J gene: TRBJ1-1; clone size: -; D gene: TRBD1; V gene: TRBV30; CDR3 DNA: TGTGCCTGGAACAGGGGAAGGACTGAAGCTTTCTTT; CDR3 protein: CAWNRGRTEAFF
J gene: TRBJ1-1; clone size: -; D gene: TRBD1; V gene: TRBV5-4; CDR3 DNA: TGTGCCAGCAGCTTCGGGGGACAGGGGGACACTGAAGCTTTCTTT; CDR3 protein: CASSFGGQGDTEAFF
J gene: TRBJ1-5; clone size: -; D gene: -; V gene: TRBV27; CDR3 DNA: TGTGCCAGCAGGGGGCGCGGCAATCAGCCCCAGCATTTT; CDR3 protein: CASRGRGNQPQHF
J gene: TRBJ2-7; clone size: -; D gene: -; V gene: TRBV10-2; CDR3 DNA: TGCGCCAGCTCTGCGCTGGTGGGAGAGCAGTACTTC; CDR3 protein: CASSALVGEQYF
J gene: TRBJ2-1; clone size: -; D gene: -; V gene: TRBV5-1; CDR3 DNA: TGCGCCAGCACTTTGGGTGCCGCCTCCTACAATGAGCAGTTCTTC; CDR3 protein: CASTLGAASYNEQFF
J gene: TRBJ2-1; clone size: -; D gene: TRBD2; V gene: TRBV7-9; CDR3 DNA: TGTGCCAGCAGCTTAGGGGCAGGGACAACTAGCGGGAGTCTGGGGGAGCAGTTCTTC; CDR3 protein: CASSLGAGTTSGSLGEQFF
J gene: TRBJ2-3; clone size: -; D gene: TRBD2; V gene: TRBV10-2; CDR3 DNA: TGCGCCAGCCGGGTCGGGAGGTGGGATACGCAGTATTTT; CDR3 protein: CASRVGRWDTQYF
J gene: TRBJ2-7; clone size: few; D gene: -; V gene: TRBV7-8; CDR3 DNA: TGTGCCAGCAGCTTAGAAGCTGGGGCCAACTACGAGCAGTACTTC; CDR3 protein: CASSLEAGANYEQYF
J gene: TRBJ2-7; clone size: -; D gene: TRBD1; V gene: TRBV5-6; CDR3 DNA: TGTGCCAGCAGCCCCCGGTGGGGACAGGACCTTTCCTACGAGCAGTACTTC; CDR3 protein: CASSPRWGQDLSYEQYF
J gene: TRBJ2-2; clone size: -; D gene: TRBD1; V gene: TRBV27; CDR3 DNA: TGTGCCAGCAGACGTCCGGGACAGGGGTCCGGGGAGCTGTTTTTT; CDR3 protein: CASRRPGQGSGELFF
J gene: TRBJ2-3; clone size: -; D gene: TRBD2; V gene: TRBV6-4; CDR3 DNA: TGTGCCAGCAGTGACGGGACTAGCGGGACAGATACGCAGTATTTT; CDR3 protein: CASSDGTSGTDTQYF
J gene: TRBJ1-1; clone size: -; D gene: -; V gene: TRBV4-2; CDR3 DNA: TGTGCCAGCAGCCACCAAGGGGGGGGTGGGCCCTACACTGAAGCTTTCTTT; CDR3 protein: CASSHQGGGGPYTEAFF
J gene: TRBJ2-1; clone size: few; D gene: TRBD2; V gene: TRBV10-3; CDR3 DNA: TGTGCCATCAGTGAGCCGAAAAGGCGGGAGTACAATGAGCAGTTCTTC; CDR3 protein: CAISEPKRREYNEQFF
J gene: TRBJ2-5; clone size: -; D gene: -; V gene: TRBV5-4; CDR3 DNA: TGTGCCAGCAGCTTGGGACAAAGGGAGACCCAGTACTTC; CDR3 protein: CASSLGQRETQYF
J gene: TRBJ2-7; clone size: -; D gene: -; V gene: TRBV11-2; CDR3 DNA: TGTGCCAGCAGCTTAGGGGGTAGGGGGAGGCCCTCCTACGAGCAGTACTTC; CDR3 protein: CASSLGGRGRPSYEQYF